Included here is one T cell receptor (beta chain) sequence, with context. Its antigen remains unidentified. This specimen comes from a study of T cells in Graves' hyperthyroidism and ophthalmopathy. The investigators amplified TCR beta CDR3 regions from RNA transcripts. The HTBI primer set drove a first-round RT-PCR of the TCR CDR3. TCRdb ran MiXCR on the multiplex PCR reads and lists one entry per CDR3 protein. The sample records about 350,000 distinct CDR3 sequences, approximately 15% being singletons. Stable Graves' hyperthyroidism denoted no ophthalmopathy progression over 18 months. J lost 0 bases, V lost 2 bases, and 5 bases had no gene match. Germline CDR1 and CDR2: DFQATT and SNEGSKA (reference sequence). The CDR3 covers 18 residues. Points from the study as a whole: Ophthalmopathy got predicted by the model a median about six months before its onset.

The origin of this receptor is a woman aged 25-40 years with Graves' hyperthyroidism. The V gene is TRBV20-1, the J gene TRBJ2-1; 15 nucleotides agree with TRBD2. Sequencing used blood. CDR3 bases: TGCAGTGCTAGAACGGGACTAGCGGGAGGCGGCTCCTACAATGAGCAGTTCTTC. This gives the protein CSARTGLAGGGSYNEQFF.